The sequence of this TCR beta chain was determined in a study of blood T cells in healthy people across ages. Study results and caveats: Getting older went along with TCR beta diversity per million T cells dropping roughly linearly. Nothing was known about donor CMV status, and this possibly confounded expanded clonotype changes.

Per sample, a minimum of 7 million PBMCs were isolated. Alongside a J-beta primer mix, a sample-barcoded 5' primer served in a second PCR lasting about 7 to 12 cycles. Using its own MiXCR run on the 5' RACE reads, TCRdb lists one record per CDR3 protein. The sample lists approximately 850,000 distinct CDR3 sequences, roughly 60% seen once, with roughly 20% in the top ten. In this sample, this clonotype turned up once. Its antigen is currently unknown. V lost 2 bases to trimming and J lost 3 bases, with 7 bases between them. Germline lookup yields CDR1 MNHNS and CDR2 SASEGT. The length of the CDR3 is 13 residues.

This TCR came from a man aged 25 to 40 in good health. The chain links TRBV6-1 to TRBJ2-5, with D uncertain. The specimen sequenced was blood. CDR3 DNA sequence: TGTGCCAGCAGTGAACTCCCAGAAGAGACCCAGTACTTC. This codes for CASSELPEETQYF.